This record concerns one T cell receptor (beta chain) sequence. The CDR3 runs to 14 residues. Unmatched junction bases numbered 4, after V lost 2 bases and J lost 8 bases. Germline assignment: CDR1 SGDLS and CDR2 YYNGEE. The data were taken from a study of blood T cell repertoires in COVID-19. Only in-frame clones appear in the TCRdb table, and some are missing; sequencing was by immunoSEQ multiplex PCR. The table shows approximately 270,000 clones, with around nine tenths occurring only once. Sequencing used peripheral blood. V is TRBV9 and J is TRBJ2-1; TRBD2 matches 10 bases. The origin of this receptor is a man aged 18 to 29 with active or convalescent COVID-19. The CDR3 DNA follows: TGTGCCAGCAGCGTTACTAGCGGGGCCTATGAGCAGTTCTTC. This codes for CASSVTSGAYEQFF.